Below are 17 T cell receptor beta chains sequenced from a single sample in a study. Via MiXCR, TCRdb re-called the 5' RACE reads, giving one row per CDR3 protein. The sample holds fewer than 50,000 distinct CDR3 sequences, 22% seen once. Cells sorted as Tregs were CD4+, CD25+ and CD127-/low. Material: Tregs sorted from a lymph node. The source of these receptors is a female donor with breast cancer.

This clonotype came up many times. The V and J genes are TRBV20-1 and TRBJ2-7; 11 bases are a match to TRBD2. Germline V lookup: CDR1 DFQATT, CDR2 SNEGSKA (reference sequence). The trim removed 3 bases at V and 5 bases at J, leaving 9 bases unmatched. The CDR3 loop spans 15 amino acids. This CDR3 reads CSASQVAGGFNEQYF. The DNA for the CDR3 is TGCAGTGCTAGTCAGGTAGCGGGAGGGTTCAACGAGCAGTACTTC.

Turning to this clonotype: A read error may produce the germline difference seen at one junction end. The chain carries TRBV27 and TRBJ2-3; D gene ambiguous. The CDR3 sequence is 12 residues long. From germline, CDR1 is MNHEY and CDR2 SMNVEV (reference sequence). As DNA, the CDR3 is TGTACCAGCTCCGCTAGCACAGATACGCAGTATTTT. This translates into CTSSASTDTQYF.

This clonotype was seen ten or more times. The rearrangement links TRBV7-3 to TRBJ2-1; perhaps TRBD1 as D (7 bases). The germline CDR1 and CDR2 sequences are SGHTA and FQGTGA. This CDR3 is 14 amino acids long. The ends were cut back, 5 bases at V and 6 bases at J, with 14 bases in the middle. The CDR3 spells CASSPSGGRNEQFF. CDR3 DNA sequence: TGTGCCAGCAGCCCCTCAGGGGGGCGCAATGAGCAGTTCTTC. Full variable domain (remainder filled in from reference TRBV7-3 and TRBJ2-1): GAGVSQTPSNKVTEKGKYVELRCDPISGHTALYWYRQSLGQGPEFLIYFQGTGAADDSGLPNDRFFAVRPEGSVSTLKIQRTERGDSAVYLCASSPSGGRNEQFFGPGTRLTVL.

Details on this clonotype: One end of the junction fails to match germline, which may point to a read error. The chain links TRBV29-1 to TRBJ2-7; 9 bases line up with TRBD2. Germline V gene sequence: CDR1 SQVTM, CDR2 ANQGSEA. This CDR3 is 15 amino acids long. The CDR3 bases are TGCAGCATTGACGGCCTAGCGGGATTACCCTACGAGCAGTACTTC. This sequence encodes CSIDGLAGLPYEQYF.

This clonotype was counted at least ten times. The rearrangement links TRBV10-3 to TRBJ2-3, with no clear D. Germline-derived CDR1 and CDR2 are ENHRY and SYGVKD. This CDR3 comprises 16 residues. V dropped 4 bases and J dropped 2 bases, with 16 bases sitting between them. The CDR3 is CAISGSRAVDTDTQYF. The CDR3, as DNA: TGTGCCATCAGTGGTAGTAGGGCGGTGGACACAGATACGCAGTATTTT.

This clonotype was recorded many times. The chain links TRBV6-5 to TRBJ1-1; 7 nucleotides line up with TRBD1. The V gene's germline CDR1 is MNHEY and CDR2 SVGAGI. The CDR3 has 14 amino acids. V lost 2 bases, J lost 5 bases, and 5 bases stayed unmatched. Written as DNA, the CDR3 is TGTGCCAGCAGTTACAACACAGGGGAGACTGAAGCTTTCTTT. It specifies CASSYNTGETEAFF.

This clonotype was seen many times. The gene calls are TRBV27 and TRBJ2-7; D assignment may be TRBD1 or TRBD2 (5 bases each). V dropped 6 bases and J dropped 0 bases, with 18 bases sitting between them. The CDR3 is made up of 16 amino acids. Germline V gene lookup returns CDR1 MNHEY and CDR2 SMNVEV (reference sequence). This chain's CDR3 is CASSPRPGPYSYEQYF. The CDR3 nucleotides read TGTGCCAGCAGCCCGCGACCGGGACCATACTCCTACGAGCAGTACTTC.

The chain couples TRBV28 to TRBJ2-1; D call uncertain. The CDR3 sequence is 12 residues long. From germline, CDR1 is MDHEN and CDR2 SYDVKM. V was clipped by 1 base and J by 8 bases, with 6 bases between them. The CDR3 DNA reads TGTGCCAGCAGTTTATTGGTTGATGAGCAGTTCTTC. Translation: CASSLLVDEQFF.

A few counts support this clonotype. This sequence joins TRBV20-1 and TRBJ2-7, with D uncertain. The germline V gene has CDR1 DFQATT and CDR2 SNEGSKA (reference sequence). The CDR3 contains 11 residues. V was cut by 2 bases and J by 2 bases, with 4 bases left in between. The CDR3 DNA follows: TGCAGTGCTAGAATAGCCTACGAGCAGTACTTC. This sequence encodes CSARIAYEQYF.

This clonotype was seen more than once but under ten times. The chain recombines TRBV20-1 with TRBJ2-7, with 10 bases fitting TRBD2. The CDR3 extends over 14 amino acids. The trim removed 0 bases at V and 2 bases at J, leaving 1 base unmatched. Looked up from germline, CDR1 is DFQATT and CDR2 is SNEGSKA (reference sequence). Here the CDR3 reads CSARDGTSAYEQYF. CDR3 nucleotide sequence: TGCAGTGCTAGAGATGGGACTAGCGCCTACGAGCAGTACTTC.

For this clonotype: The germline gene is not matched at one end of the junction; a read error may be the cause. This rearrangement joins TRBV4-1 to TRBJ1-5; 9 bases line up with TRBD1. The CDR3 totals 16 residues. The germline V gene encodes CDR1 MGHRA and CDR2 YSYEKL. CDR3 DNA sequence: TGCGCCAGCAGCCCGACCTCTACAGGGGGCAAACAGCCCCAGCATTTT. It translates to CASSPTSTGGKQPQHF.

This clonotype was recorded many times. The chain uses TRBV24-1 and TRBJ2-3, with 7 bases matching TRBD2. The CDR3 runs 15 residues. Germline-derived CDR1 and CDR2 are KGHDR and SFDVKD. The V gene end was trimmed by 5 bases and the J gene end by 2 bases; junction bases not matched to a gene: 6. The CDR3 bases are TGTGCCACCAGTGGGCCAGCGGGAAACACAGATACGCAGTATTTT. Its translation is CATSGPAGNTDTQYF.

A remark on this clonotype: A clone one base away is much larger, so this may be a read error. The rearrangement links TRBV4-1 to TRBJ2-1; D is possibly TRBD2 (5 bases). The CDR3 spans 15 residues. Germline loops: CDR1 MGHRA, CDR2 YSYEKL. The V end lost 2 bases, the J end lost 5 bases, and 13 bases lay between the germline ends. In DNA form, the CDR3 reads TGCGCCAGCAGCCAAATATTTAGGGAGAACAATGAGCAGTTCTTC. This codes for CASSQIFRENNEQFF.

This clonotype came up a few times. The chain recombines TRBV6-5 with TRBJ1-1; 7 bases agree with TRBD1. After removal of 5 bases from V and 4 bases from J, the junction contained 7 bases not matched to a gene. The CDR3 covers 14 residues. Germline-derived CDR1 and CDR2 are MNHEY and SVGAGI. CDR3 protein: CASSGHRGVTEAFF. For the CDR3, the DNA is TGTGCCAGCAGTGGCCACAGGGGAGTCACTGAAGCTTTCTTT.

This clonotype has a handful of counts. The chain links TRBV15 to TRBJ2-3; D remains unclear. Germline loops: CDR1 LNHNV, CDR2 YYDKDF (reference sequence). V was shortened by 0 bases and J by 6 bases, with 10 bases between the two germline ends. The CDR3 extends over 14 amino acids. CDR3 sequence: CATSRDSPGDTQYF. For the CDR3, the DNA is TGTGCCACCAGCAGAGATTCACCCGGGGATACGCAGTATTTT. The full variable domain, completed using reference TRBV15 and TRBJ2-3, is DAMVIQNPRYQVTQFGKPVTLSCSQTLNHNVMYWYQQKSSQAPKLLFHYYDKDFNNEADTPDNFQSRRPNTSFCFLDIRSPGLGDTAMYLCATSRDSPGDTQYFGPGTRLTVL.

This clonotype was counted ten times or more. The chain employs TRBV21-1 and TRBJ2-4; TRBD1 is the table's D call, not checked against the DNA. TRBV21-1 is listed as a pseudogene. The CDR3 covers 19 residues. CDR3 in amino acids: CASSKVEGPGGFAKNIQYF. CDR3 nucleotide sequence: TGTGCCAGCAGCAAGGTCGAGGGTCCAGGGGGCTTTGCCAAAAACATTCAGTACTTC.

In this sample, this clonotype turned up many times. The V gene is TRBV6-5, the J gene TRBJ2-1; 15 bases match TRBD2. The CDR3 has 16 amino acids. Germline V CDR1 and CDR2: MNHEY, SVGAGI. V dropped 0 bases and J dropped 8; count of bases not matched to a gene: 2. The CDR3 sequence: CASSYSGTSGRHEQFF. DNA for the CDR3: TGTGCCAGCAGTTACTCGGGGACTAGCGGGAGGCATGAGCAGTTCTTC.